This T cell receptor beta chain came from a study of beta chain features in type 1 diabetes. Study outcomes and limitations: A definitive answer on HLA type influencing TCRB rearrangement was not reached here. Type 1 diabetes patients had TCRB CDR3s that were shorter (moderately but significantly so) in all four CD4+ subsets.

The isolated RNA, all of it, was reverse transcribed, so expressed TCRB transcripts were what got sequenced. Clones were sequenced by immunoSEQ multiplex PCR, and TCRdb holds only the in-frame ones, with some missing. The data show 400,000 to 450,000 clones, with approximately 14% seen just once and roughly 0.035% held by the top ten. Stem cell-like memory, regulatory, central memory and naive CD4+ cells were sorted via CD45RO/CCR7/CD25/CD127/CD95/CD27. This clone occurred a few times. What it binds is not known. V was clipped by 0 bases and J by 3 bases, with 11 bases between them. The CDR3 sequence is 15 residues long. Germline CDR1 reads LGHNA; CDR2 reads YNFKEQ.

Sequenced material: naive CD4+ T cells from blood. The source is a man aged 25-45 years in good health. The chain joins TRBV4-2 to TRBJ1-1; D might be TRBD1 (5 bases). The CDR3 reads CASSQDGGWDTEAFF. CDR3 nucleotide sequence: TGTGCCAGCAGCCAAGATGGGGGATGGGACACTGAAGCTTTCTTT.